The 29 T cell receptor beta chains given below trace back to one sample, sequenced in a study of T cell responses to AZD1222 COVID-19 vaccine. Profiling relied on immunoSEQ multiplex PCR, and the TCRdb table lists in-frame clones only, not all of them. The data hold over 95,000 clones, with just over 90% observed a single time. The sample was peripheral blood, taken on day 0 of AZD1222 vaccination. These receptor sequences come from an adult in good health.

The V and J genes are TRBV3-1 (or the pseudogene TRBV3-2) and TRBJ2-7; a weak D match, TRBD2 (5 bases). Germline-derived CDR1 and CDR2 are LGHDT and YNNKEL (reference sequence). This CDR3 is 18 amino acids long. V was pared by 2 bases and J by 0 bases, with 20 bases between. The CDR3 coding sequence is TGTGCCAGCAGCCAACCGCGGCATATAGCGCACCCCTCCTACGAGCAGTACTTC. Residues: CASSQPRHIAHPSYEQYF.

The V gene is TRBV4-2, the J gene TRBJ2-7; 9 nucleotides agree with TRBD2. V trimming: 0 bases; J trimming: 4 bases; junction bases outside the gene matches: 4. The length of the CDR3 is 15 residues. The germline V gene encodes CDR1 LGHNA and CDR2 YNFKEQ. The chain's CDR3 is CASSQDRAGGYEQYF. The DNA for the CDR3 is TGTGCCAGCAGCCAAGATCGAGCGGGGGGATACGAGCAGTACTTC.

This clone is a singleton in its sample. The chain uses TRBV30 and TRBJ1-1; possible D gene TRBD1, 5 bases. Germline V CDR1 and CDR2: GTSNPN, SVGIG (reference sequence). This CDR3 spans 15 amino acids. The V end lost 0 bases, the J end lost 1 base, and 12 bases lay between the germline ends. As DNA, the CDR3 is TGTGCCTGGAGTGTTTTAGGAGGGGCGAACACTGAAGCTTTCTTT. It specifies CAWSVLGGANTEAFF.

The gene calls are TRBV6-4 and TRBJ2-2, with 7 bases identical to TRBD1. CDR3 size: 14 residues. J was trimmed by 6 bases and V by 0 bases; bases with no gene match: 1. From germline, CDR1 is MRHNA and CDR2 SNTAGT. For the CDR3, the DNA is TGTGCCAGCAGTGACTCCACAGGGGCCGGGGAGCTGTTTTTT. Its translation is CASSDSTGAGELFF.

J is TRBJ2-5 and V is TRBV28, with 11 bases lining up with TRBD2. This CDR3 region has 15 residues. Looked up from germline, CDR1 is MDHEN and CDR2 is SYDVKM. J gave up 5 bases and V 2 bases, and 4 bases lay outside the gene matches. The CDR3, as DNA: TGTGCCAGCAGTTTAGGAACTAGCGGGAGCGAGACCCAGTACTTC. This encodes CASSLGTSGSETQYF. Looking up the rest from reference TRBV28 and TRBJ2-5 gives the full variable domain: DVKVTQSSRYLVKRTGEKVFLECVQDMDHENMFWYRQDPGLGLRLIYFSYDVKMKEKGDIPEGYSVSREKKERFSLILESASTNQTSMYLCASSLGTSGSETQYFGPGTRLLVL.

The chain carries TRBV30 and TRBJ2-2; TRBD2 aligns across 7 bases. This CDR3 comprises 17 residues. V trimming: 0 bases; J trimming: 4 bases; junction bases outside the gene matches: 11. CDR1 is GTSNPN, CDR2 SVGIG, per germline (reference sequence). For the CDR3, the DNA is TGTGCCTGGAGTGTAATAAGGGTTTCGGGGGGCACCGGGGAGCTGTTTTTT. It codes for CAWSVIRVSGGTGELFF.

The chain carries TRBV30 and TRBJ1-6, with TRBD1 identical over 10 bases. Trimming took 2 bases from V and 9 from J; bases not matched to a gene: 10. This CDR3 contains 16 residues. CDR1 and CDR2 from the germline V gene are GTSNPN and SVGIG (reference sequence). CDR3: CAWSPTGTGEGSPLHF. In nucleotides, the CDR3 is TGTGCCTGGAGTCCTACCGGGACAGGGGAAGGTTCACCCCTCCACTTT. The variable domain in full, with the rest retrieved from reference TRBV30 and TRBJ1-6, is SQTIHQWPATLVQPVGSPLSLECTVEGTSNPNLYWYRQAAGRGLQLLFYSVGIGQISSEVPQNLSASRPQDRQFILSSKKLLLSDSGFYLCAWSPTGTGEGSPLHFGNGTRLTVT.

The genes are TRBV30 and TRBJ2-1, with 12 bases that match TRBD2. The J segment lost 7 bases and the V segment lost 4 bases, leaving 11 bases of the junction unmatched. Germline-derived CDR1 and CDR2 are GTSNPN and SVGIG (reference sequence). The CDR3 is made up of 16 amino acids. The DNA for the CDR3 is TGTGCCTGGAACAAGAAAACTAGCGGGAGGACTAATGAGCAGTTCTTC. Residues: CAWNKKTSGRTNEQFF.

The chain couples TRBV9 to TRBJ2-1, with 7 bases that match TRBD2. V dropped 4 bases and J dropped 6; count of bases not matched to a gene: 4. The CDR3 consists of 13 residues. CDR1 and CDR2 from the germline V gene are SGDLS and YYNGEE. The CDR3: CASSTRLANEQFF. CDR3 in DNA: TGTGCCAGCAGCACCCGACTAGCCAATGAGCAGTTCTTC.

This rearrangement joins TRBV5-1 to TRBJ1-6; maybe TRBD1 (5 bases). Looked up from germline, CDR1 is SGHRS and CDR2 is YFSETQ. This CDR3 region has 15 residues. The V and J ends lost 6 bases and 10 bases respectively, with 20 bases between them. In nucleotides, the CDR3 is TGCGCCAGCACGGATCTAATTCCGGGGGGGTCACCCCTCCACTTT. It translates to CASTDLIPGGSPLHF.

This chain joins TRBV27 and TRBJ2-3; possible D gene TRBD2, 5 bases. The CDR3 sequence is 15 residues long. The germline CDR1 and CDR2 sequences are MNHEY and SMNVEV (reference sequence). V shed 2 bases and J shed 9 bases, with 18 bases lying between them. CDR3 DNA: TGTGCCAGCAGTTTAGCGGGTCCAGGAAAGGGCACGCAGTATTTT. This sequence encodes CASSLAGPGKGTQYF.

The J gene is TRBJ2-7, the V gene TRBV2; D gene ambiguous. Germline lookup yields CDR1 SNHLY and CDR2 FYNNEI. V dropped 0 bases and J dropped 5 bases, with 8 bases sitting between them. The CDR3 is 13 residues long. The CDR3 loop reads CASSEALPNEQYF. For the CDR3, the DNA is TGTGCCAGCAGTGAAGCGCTTCCCAACGAGCAGTACTTC.

The CDR3 region has the DNA TGTGCCAGCAGGTACCGTGGAGGGGCGAGCTCTGGGGCCAACGTCCTGACTTTC. Protein product: CASRYRGGASSGANVLTF. The V call is TRBV5-4, the J call TRBJ2-6; possibly TRBD2 for D (6 bases). V shed 5 bases and J shed 0 bases, with 18 bases lying between them. This CDR3 is 18 amino acids long. Germline V lookup: CDR1 SGHNT, CDR2 YYREEE (reference sequence).

The chain is built from TRBV3-1 (or the pseudogene TRBV3-2) and TRBJ1-5; no clear D gene. Germline assignment: CDR1 LGHDT and CDR2 YNNKEL (reference sequence). Trimming took off 1 base at V and 4 bases at J, with 8 bases between the two ends. The CDR3 totals 14 residues. The CDR3 loop is CASSQGLTNQPQHF. In DNA, the CDR3 is TGTGCCAGCAGCCAAGGACTGACGAATCAGCCCCAGCATTTT.

The CDR3 sequence: CASSPWTPFTDTQYF. DNA of the CDR3: TGCGCCAGCAGCCCCTGGACTCCCTTCACAGATACGCAGTATTTT. This chain links TRBV4-1 with TRBJ2-3, with D tentatively TRBD2 (5 bases). The germline CDR1 and CDR2 sequences are MGHRA and YSYEKL. V lost 4 bases, J lost 2 bases, and 13 bases lay in between. This CDR3 is 15 amino acids long.

The chain combines TRBV29-1 with TRBJ1-1; D perhaps matches TRBD1 (6 bases). Trimming removed 4 bases at V and 4 bases at J, with 7 bases between. The V gene's germline CDR1 is SQVTM and CDR2 ANQGSEA. The CDR3 extends over 11 amino acids. The CDR3 loop is CSVGGGTEAFF. The CDR3 DNA reads as TGCAGCGTTGGAGGGGGCACTGAAGCTTTCTTT.

The chain links TRBV10-1 to TRBJ1-1; weak D call: TRBD1 (5 bases). V was clipped by 0 bases and J by 11 bases, with 13 bases between them. The germline gives CDR1 WNHNN, CDR2 SYGVQD (reference sequence). There are 13 residues in the CDR3. In DNA form, the CDR3 reads TGCGCCAGCAGTGAGTCTGCAGGGTACGAGGCTTTCTTT. Translated: CASSESAGYEAFF.

CDR3 in DNA: TGTGCCAGCAACCATCAGGGGGGCGAGCAGTTCTTC. Its protein product is CASNHQGGEQFF. This chain joins TRBV12-3 or TRBV12-4 and TRBJ2-1; tentatively, D is TRBD1 (7 bases). CDR3 size: 12 residues. The V and J ends lost 7 bases and 10 bases respectively, with 14 bases between them.

This sequence joins TRBV30 and TRBJ1-4; TRBD1 agrees at 9 bases. Unmatched junction bases numbered 2, after V lost 7 bases and J lost 8 bases. The CDR3 loop spans 11 amino acids. CDR1 and CDR2 from the germline V gene are GTSNPN and SVGIG (reference sequence). The CDR3 loop is CALGQGEKLFF. CDR3 bases: TGTGCCTTGGGACAGGGAGAAAAACTGTTTTTT.

In its sample, this clone was seen a few times. The chain has TRBV5-5 and TRBJ2-5; 9 bases are a match to TRBD1. The CDR3 covers 14 residues. Germline V gene data show CDR1 as SGHKS and CDR2 as YYEKEE (reference sequence). With V trimmed by 4 bases and J by 4 bases, 5 bases remained unmatched. The chain's CDR3 is CASSVRDRAETQYF. For the CDR3, the DNA is TGTGCCAGCAGCGTCCGGGACAGGGCAGAGACCCAGTACTTC. Based on the CDR3 plus reference TRBV5-5 and TRBJ2-5, the full variable domain is DAGVTQSPTHLIKTRGQQVTLRCSPISGHKSVSWYQQVLGQGPQFIFQYYEKEERGRGNFPDRFSARQFPNYSSELNVNALLLGDSALYLCASSVRDRAETQYFGPGTRLLVL.

CDR3 in DNA: TGTGCCACCAGTGATTTAGGGACGGGGAACAATGAGCAGTTCTTC. Translation gives CATSDLGTGNNEQFF. The chain combines TRBV24-1 with TRBJ2-1, with D possibly being TRBD1 or TRBD2 (5 bases each). The CDR3 consists of 15 residues. Germline CDR1 reads KGHDR; CDR2 reads SFDVKD. Deletions cut 1 base from V and 5 bases from J, with 11 bases between.

The V call is TRBV14, the J call TRBJ1-1; D remains unclear. The V end lost 4 bases, the J end lost 1 base, and 10 bases lay between the germline ends. This CDR3 spans 14 amino acids. In germline, CDR1 is SGHDN, CDR2 FVKESK. The DNA for the CDR3 is TGTGCCAGCAGCCCCAGAAAGGGGAACACTGAAGCTTTCTTT. Translation gives CASSPRKGNTEAFF. Full variable domain (missing parts from reference TRBV14 and TRBJ1-1): EAGVTQFPSHSVIEKGQTVTLRCDPISGHDNLYWYRRVMGKEIKFLLHFVKESKQDESGMPNNRFLAERTGGTYSTLKVQPAELEDSGVYFCASSPRKGNTEAFFGQGTRLTVV.

The chain recombines TRBV5-1 with TRBJ1-2; 11 bases line up with TRBD1. Germline assignment: CDR1 SGHRS and CDR2 YFSETQ. Trimming cost V 3 bases and J 4 bases; bases outside gene matches: 5. The CDR3 sequence is 15 residues long. The CDR3 sequence: CASSWGQGGSYGYTF. In nucleotides, the CDR3 is TGCGCCAGCAGCTGGGGACAGGGGGGTTCCTATGGCTACACCTTC.

The rearrangement links TRBV6-5 to TRBJ2-1, with D uncertain. The V end was cut by 6 bases, the J end by 6 bases, with 6 bases between. Germline lookup yields CDR1 MNHEY and CDR2 SVGAGI. The CDR3 contains 11 residues. CDR3 nucleotides: TGTGCCAGCAGGCAGATCAATGAGCAGTTCTTC. Its translation: CASRQINEQFF.

The V gene is TRBV3-1 (or the pseudogene TRBV3-2), the J gene TRBJ2-2; D is possibly TRBD1 (6 bases). Germline-derived CDR1 and CDR2 are LGHDT and YNNKEL (reference sequence). V was clipped by 0 bases and J by 0 bases, with 8 bases between them. This CDR3 is built from 16 residues. CDR3 in DNA: TGTGCCAGCAGCCAAGACAGGGGTCCGAACACCGGGGAGCTGTTTTTT. Protein: CASSQDRGPNTGELFF.

Only one count was recorded for this clone. The chain recombines TRBV7-9 with TRBJ1-1; D ambiguous. This CDR3 contains 12 residues. Germline CDR1 reads SEHNR; CDR2 reads FQNEAQ (reference sequence). V was pared by 2 bases and J by 7 bases, with 8 bases between. The CDR3 coding sequence is TGTGCCAGCAGCTTATACCAGAATGAAGCTTTCTTT. Translation gives CASSLYQNEAFF. Complete variable domain (other parts from reference TRBV7-9 and TRBJ1-1): DTGVSQNPRHKITKRGQNVTFRCDPISEHNRLYWYRQTLGQGPEFLTYFQNEAQLEKSRLLSDRFSAERPKGSFSTLEIQRTEQGDSAMYLCASSLYQNEAFFGQGTRLTVV.

This clone was observed a few times. The chain recombines TRBV12-5 with TRBJ1-1; D unresolved. Looked up from germline, CDR1 is LGHNT and CDR2 is FRNRAP. The ends were cut back, 5 bases at V and 7 bases at J, with 17 bases in the middle. This CDR3 contains 14 residues. CDR3 amino acids: CASGPESGLGEAFF. DNA of the CDR3: TGTGCTAGTGGTCCCGAATCCGGGCTCGGTGAAGCTTTCTTT.

The chain has TRBV19 and TRBJ1-1; D is ambiguous. The V gene lost 0 bases and the J gene lost 7 bases, with 9 bases spanning the gap. The germline V gene encodes CDR1 LNHDA and CDR2 SQIVND (reference sequence). The CDR3 sequence is 13 residues long. As DNA, the CDR3 is TGTGCCAGTAGTATAGATAGCAAGTATGAAGCTTTCTTT. It yields the protein CASSIDSKYEAFF.

The gene calls are TRBV4-1 and TRBJ1-6; the D gene is possibly TRBD1 (5 bases). The CDR3 totals 16 residues. V was shortened by 6 bases and J by 10 bases, with 22 bases between the two germline ends. Germline values: CDR1 MGHRA, CDR2 YSYEKL. The CDR3 loop is CASSWAGSGGESPLHF. CDR3 bases: TGCGCCAGCAGTTGGGCAGGGAGCGGTGGGGAATCACCCCTCCACTTT.